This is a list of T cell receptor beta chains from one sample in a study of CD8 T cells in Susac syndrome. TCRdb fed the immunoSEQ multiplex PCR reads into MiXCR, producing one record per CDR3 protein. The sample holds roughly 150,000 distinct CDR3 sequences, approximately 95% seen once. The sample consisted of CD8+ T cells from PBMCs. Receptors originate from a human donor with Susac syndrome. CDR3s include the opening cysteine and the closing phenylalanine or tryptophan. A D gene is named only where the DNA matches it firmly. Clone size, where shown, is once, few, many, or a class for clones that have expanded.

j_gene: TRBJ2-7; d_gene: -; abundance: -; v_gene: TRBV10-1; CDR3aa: CASSESGDQTYEQYF; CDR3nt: TGCGCCAGCAGTGAGTCGGGGGACCAAACCTACGAGCAGTACTTC
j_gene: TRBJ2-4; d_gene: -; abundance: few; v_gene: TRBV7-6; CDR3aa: CASSSGTKNIQYF; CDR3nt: TGTGCCAGCAGCTCCGGGACTAAAAACATTCAGTACTTC
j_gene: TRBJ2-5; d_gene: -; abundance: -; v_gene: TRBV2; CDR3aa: CASSDPTYNYQETQYF; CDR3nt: TGTGCCAGCAGTGATCCGACCTACAATTACCAAGAGACCCAGTACTTC
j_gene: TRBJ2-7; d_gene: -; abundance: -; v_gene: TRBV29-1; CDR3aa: CSVEFPGKVTYEQYF; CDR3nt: TGCAGCGTTGAATTTCCAGGGAAAGTCACCTACGAGCAGTACTTC
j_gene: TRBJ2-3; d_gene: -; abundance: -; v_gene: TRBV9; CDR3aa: CASSVVRSTDTQYF; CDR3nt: TGTGCCAGCAGCGTAGTTCGAAGCACAGATACGCAGTATTTT
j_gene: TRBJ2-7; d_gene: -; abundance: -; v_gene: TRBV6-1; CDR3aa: CASSEVAGSYEQYF; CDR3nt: TGTGCCAGCAGTGAAGTGGCAGGCTCCTACGAGCAGTACTTC
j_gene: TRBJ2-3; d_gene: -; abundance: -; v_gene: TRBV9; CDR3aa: CASSVGTDTQYF; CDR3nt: TGTGCCAGCAGTGTGGGTACGGATACGCAGTATTTT
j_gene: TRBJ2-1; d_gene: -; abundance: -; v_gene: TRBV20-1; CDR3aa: CSPTGAETYNEQFF; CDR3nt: TGCAGTCCTACCGGGGCTGAAACTTACAATGAGCAGTTCTTC
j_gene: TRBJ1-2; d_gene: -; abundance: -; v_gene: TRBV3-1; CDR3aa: CASSHENYGYTF; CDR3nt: TGTGCCAGCAGCCACGAAAACTATGGCTACACCTTC
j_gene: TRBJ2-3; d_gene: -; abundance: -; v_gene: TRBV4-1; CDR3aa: CASSHRTQLDTQYF; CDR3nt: TGCGCCAGCAGCCACAGGACACAGTTGGATACGCAGTATTTT
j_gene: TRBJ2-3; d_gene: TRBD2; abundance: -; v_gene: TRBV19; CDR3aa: CASSISGASTDTQYF; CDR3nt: TGTGCCAGTAGTATAAGCGGGGCTAGCACAGATACGCAGTATTTT
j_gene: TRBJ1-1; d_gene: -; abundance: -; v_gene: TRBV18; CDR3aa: CASSPPMGVEAFF; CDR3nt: TGTGCCAGCTCACCACCGATGGGGGTTGAAGCTTTCTTT
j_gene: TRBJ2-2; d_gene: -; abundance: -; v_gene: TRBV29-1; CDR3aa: CSVVATGELFF; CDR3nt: TGCAGCGTGGTAGCTACCGGGGAGCTGTTTTTT
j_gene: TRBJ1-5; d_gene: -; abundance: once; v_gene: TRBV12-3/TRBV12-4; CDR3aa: CASSLLGPSAKISNQPQHF; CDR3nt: TGTGCCAGCAGTTTGCTCGGGCCCTCCGCAAAAATAAGCAATCAGCCCCAGCATTTT
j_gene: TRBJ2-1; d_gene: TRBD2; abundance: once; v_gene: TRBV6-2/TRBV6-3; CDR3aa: CASSEPSGSSYNEQFF; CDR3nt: TGTGCCAGCAGCGAACCTAGCGGGAGTTCCTACAATGAGCAGTTCTTC
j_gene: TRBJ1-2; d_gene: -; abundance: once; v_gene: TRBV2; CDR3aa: CASSADKNYGYTF; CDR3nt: TGTGCCAGCAGCGCTGACAAGAACTATGGCTACACCTTC
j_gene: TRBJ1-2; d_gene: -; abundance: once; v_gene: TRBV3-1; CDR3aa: CASSQDEYGYTF; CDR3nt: TGTGCCAGCAGCCAAGATGAATATGGCTACACCTTC
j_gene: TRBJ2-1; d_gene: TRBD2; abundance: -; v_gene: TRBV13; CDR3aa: CASSPNSGNEQFF; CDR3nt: TGTGCCAGCAGCCCTAATAGCGGGAATGAGCAGTTCTTC
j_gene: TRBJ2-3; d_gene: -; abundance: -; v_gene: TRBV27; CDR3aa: CASSSWGVTDTQYF; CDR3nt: TGTGCCAGCAGTTCATGGGGAGTCACAGATACGCAGTATTTT
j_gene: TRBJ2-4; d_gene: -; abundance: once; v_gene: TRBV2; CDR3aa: CASSEAPASEPQYF; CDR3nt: TGTGCCAGCAGTGAAGCTCCAGCGAGTGAGCCCCAGTACTTC
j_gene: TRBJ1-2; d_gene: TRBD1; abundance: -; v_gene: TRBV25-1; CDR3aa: CASSDSQGTGRLYGYTF; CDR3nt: TGTGCCAGCAGTGATTCGCAAGGGACAGGGAGGCTCTATGGCTACACCTTC
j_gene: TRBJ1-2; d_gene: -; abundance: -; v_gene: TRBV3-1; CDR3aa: CASSPRGTVYGYTF; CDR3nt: TGTGCCAGCAGCCCACGTGGGACTGTCTATGGCTACACCTTC
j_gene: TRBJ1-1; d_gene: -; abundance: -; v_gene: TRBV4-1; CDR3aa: CASSQDAGTDGKAFF; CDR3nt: TGCGCCAGCAGCCAAGACGCCGGGACCGATGGAAAAGCTTTCTTT
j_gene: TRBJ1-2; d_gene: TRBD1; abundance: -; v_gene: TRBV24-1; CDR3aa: CATSADRVGGYTF; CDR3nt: TGTGCCACCAGTGCGGACAGGGTAGGTGGCTACACCTTC
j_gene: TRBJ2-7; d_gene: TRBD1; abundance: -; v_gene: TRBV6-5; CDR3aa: CATTGTGGDEQYF; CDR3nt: TGTGCCACCACCGGGACAGGGGGCGACGAGCAGTACTTC
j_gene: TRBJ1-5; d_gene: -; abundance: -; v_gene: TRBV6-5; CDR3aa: CASSYYPGGGQPQHF; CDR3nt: TGTGCCAGCAGTTACTACCCCGGGGGGGGACAGCCCCAGCATTTT
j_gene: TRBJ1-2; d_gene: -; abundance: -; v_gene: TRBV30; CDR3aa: CAWSRGSSGYTF; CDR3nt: TGTGCCTGGAGTAGGGGGAGTAGTGGCTACACCTTC
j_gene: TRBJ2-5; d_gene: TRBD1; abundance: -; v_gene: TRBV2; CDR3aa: CASSSRDSQETQYF; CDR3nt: TGTGCCAGCAGTTCCCGGGACAGCCAAGAGACCCAGTACTTC
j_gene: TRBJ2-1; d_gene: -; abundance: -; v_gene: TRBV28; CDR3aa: CASSPAANEQFF; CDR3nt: TGTGCCAGCAGTCCCGCTGCCAATGAGCAGTTCTTC
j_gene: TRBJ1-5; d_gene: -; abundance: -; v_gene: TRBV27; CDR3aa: CASRANQPQHF; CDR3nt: TGTGCCAGCAGGGCGAATCAGCCCCAGCATTTT
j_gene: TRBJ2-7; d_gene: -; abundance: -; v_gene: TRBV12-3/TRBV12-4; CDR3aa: CASSLIWLFSYEQYF; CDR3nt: TGTGCCAGCAGTTTAATTTGGCTATTCTCCTACGAGCAGTACTTC
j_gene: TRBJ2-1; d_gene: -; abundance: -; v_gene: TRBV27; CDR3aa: CASSLTGGVSYNEQFF; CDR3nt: TGTGCCAGCAGTTTAACAGGGGGGGTGTCCTACAATGAGCAGTTCTTC
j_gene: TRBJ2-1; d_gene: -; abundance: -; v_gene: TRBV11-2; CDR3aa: CASSPSGYASSYNEQFF; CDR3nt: TGTGCCAGCAGCCCCTCGGGTTACGCCAGCTCCTACAATGAGCAGTTCTTC
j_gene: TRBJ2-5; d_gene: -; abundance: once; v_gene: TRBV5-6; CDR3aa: CASTTGYQETQYF; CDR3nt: TGTGCCAGCACTACAGGGTACCAAGAGACCCAGTACTTC
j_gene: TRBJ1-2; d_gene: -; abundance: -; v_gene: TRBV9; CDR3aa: CASSASGSLNYGYTF; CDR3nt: TGTGCCAGCAGCGCTTCAGGGTCCTTAAACTATGGCTACACCTTC
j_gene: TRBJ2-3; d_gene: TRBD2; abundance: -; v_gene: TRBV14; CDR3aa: CASSQEDKRGTRNTQYF; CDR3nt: TGTGCCAGCAGCCAAGAGGACAAGCGGGGCACTCGAAATACGCAGTATTTT
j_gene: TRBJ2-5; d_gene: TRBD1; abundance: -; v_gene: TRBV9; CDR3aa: CASSYLGGGETQYF; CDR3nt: TGTGCCAGCAGCTACTTAGGGGGCGGCGAGACCCAGTACTTC
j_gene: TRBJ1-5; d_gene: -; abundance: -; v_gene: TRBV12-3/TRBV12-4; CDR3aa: CASSLIENQPQHF; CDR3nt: TGTGCCAGCAGTTTAATTGAGAATCAGCCCCAGCATTTT
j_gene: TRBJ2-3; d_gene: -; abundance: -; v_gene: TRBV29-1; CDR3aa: CSVDLPTKPDTQYF; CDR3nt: TGCAGCGTTGATCTTCCGACAAAGCCAGATACGCAGTATTTT
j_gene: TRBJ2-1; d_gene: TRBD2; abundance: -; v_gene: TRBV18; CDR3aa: CASSPTSGIYNEQFF; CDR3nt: TGTGCCAGCTCACCGACGAGCGGGATCTACAATGAGCAGTTCTTC